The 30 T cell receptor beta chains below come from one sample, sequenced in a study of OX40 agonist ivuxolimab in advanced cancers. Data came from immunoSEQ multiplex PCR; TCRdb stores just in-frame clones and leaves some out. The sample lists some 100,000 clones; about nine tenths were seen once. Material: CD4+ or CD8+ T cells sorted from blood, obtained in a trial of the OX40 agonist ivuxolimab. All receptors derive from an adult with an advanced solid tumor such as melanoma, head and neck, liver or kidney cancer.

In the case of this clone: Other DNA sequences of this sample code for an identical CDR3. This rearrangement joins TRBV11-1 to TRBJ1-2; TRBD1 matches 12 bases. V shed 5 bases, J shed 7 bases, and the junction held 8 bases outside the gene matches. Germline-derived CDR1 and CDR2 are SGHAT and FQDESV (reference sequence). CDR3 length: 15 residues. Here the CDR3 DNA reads TGTGCCAGCAGCACCACCGGGACAGGGGGCCTTGGCTACACCTTC. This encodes CASSTTGTGGLGYTF.

CDR3 sequence: CARSLFVTSGSRDEQFF. In DNA form, the CDR3 reads TGTGCCAGAAGCTTGTTTGTAACTAGCGGGAGTAGAGATGAGCAGTTCTTC. This chain uses TRBV5-3 with TRBJ2-1, with 11 bases identical to TRBD2. TRBV5-3 qualifies as an ORF whose function is uncertain. The CDR3 consists of 17 residues. V lost 1 base and J lost 8; bases outside the gene matches: 11.

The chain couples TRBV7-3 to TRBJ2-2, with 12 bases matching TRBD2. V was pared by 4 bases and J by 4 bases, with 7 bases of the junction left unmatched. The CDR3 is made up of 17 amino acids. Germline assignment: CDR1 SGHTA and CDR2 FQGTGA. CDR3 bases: TGTGCCAGCAGCTCACCGGGACTAGCGGGTACCACCGGGGAGCTGTTTTTT. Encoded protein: CASSSPGLAGTTGELFF.

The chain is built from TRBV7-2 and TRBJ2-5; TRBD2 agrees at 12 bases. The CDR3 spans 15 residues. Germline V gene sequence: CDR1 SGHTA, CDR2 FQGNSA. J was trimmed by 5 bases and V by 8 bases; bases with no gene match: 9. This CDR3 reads CASRPQTSGSETQYF. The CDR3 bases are TGTGCCAGCCGACCCCAGACTAGCGGGAGTGAGACCCAGTACTTC.

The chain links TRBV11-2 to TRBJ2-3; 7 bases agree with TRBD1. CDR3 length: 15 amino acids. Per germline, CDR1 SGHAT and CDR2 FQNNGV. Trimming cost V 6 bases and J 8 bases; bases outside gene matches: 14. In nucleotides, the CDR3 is TGTGCCAGCAGTCGCCGAGTAGAGGGGGCGGCTACGCAGTATTTT. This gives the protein CASSRRVEGAATQYF.

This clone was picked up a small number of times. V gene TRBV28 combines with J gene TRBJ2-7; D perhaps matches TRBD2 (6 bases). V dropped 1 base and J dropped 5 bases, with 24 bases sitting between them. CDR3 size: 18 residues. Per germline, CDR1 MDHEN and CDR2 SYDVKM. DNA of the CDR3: TGTGCCAGCAGTTTATCGGAGGGCCTAGGTACTCTTGAGAACGAGCAGTACTTC. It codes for CASSLSEGLGTLENEQYF.

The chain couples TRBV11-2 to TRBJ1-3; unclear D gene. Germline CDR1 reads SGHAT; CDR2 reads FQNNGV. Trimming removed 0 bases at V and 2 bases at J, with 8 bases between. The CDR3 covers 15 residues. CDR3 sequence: CASSLDWGAGNTIYF. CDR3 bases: TGTGCCAGCAGCTTAGATTGGGGAGCTGGAAACACCATATATTTT.

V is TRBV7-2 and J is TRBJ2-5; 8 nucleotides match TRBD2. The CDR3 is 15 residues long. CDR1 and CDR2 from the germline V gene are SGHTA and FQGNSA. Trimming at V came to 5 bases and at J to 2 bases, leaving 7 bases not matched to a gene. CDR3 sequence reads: CASSRLAGPQETQYF. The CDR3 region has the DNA TGTGCCAGCAGCCGGCTAGCGGGCCCTCAAGAGACCCAGTACTTC.

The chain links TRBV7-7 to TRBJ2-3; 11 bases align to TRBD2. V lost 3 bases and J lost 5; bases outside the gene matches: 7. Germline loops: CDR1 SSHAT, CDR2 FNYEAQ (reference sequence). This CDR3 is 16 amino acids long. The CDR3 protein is CASSLGLAGGQDTQYF. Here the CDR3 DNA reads TGTGCCAGCAGCTTGGGTTTAGCGGGAGGGCAAGATACGCAGTATTTT. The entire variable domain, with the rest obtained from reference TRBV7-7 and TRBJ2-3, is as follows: GAGVSQSPRYKVTKRGQDVTLRCDPISSHATLYWYQQALGQGPEFLTYFNYEAQPDKSGLPSDRFSAERPEGSISTLTIQRTEQRDSAMYRCASSLGLAGGQDTQYFGPGTRLTVL.

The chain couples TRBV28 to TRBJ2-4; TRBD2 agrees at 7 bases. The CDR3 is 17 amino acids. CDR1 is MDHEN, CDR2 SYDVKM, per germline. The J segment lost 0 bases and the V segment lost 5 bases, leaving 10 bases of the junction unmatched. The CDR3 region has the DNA TGTGCCAGCAGTCCCATAGCGGGTGGGATAGCCAAAAACATTCAGTACTTC. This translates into CASSPIAGGIAKNIQYF. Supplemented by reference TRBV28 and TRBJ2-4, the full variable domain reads DVKVTQSSRYLVKRTGEKVFLECVQDMDHENMFWYRQDPGLGLRLIYFSYDVKMKEKGDIPEGYSVSREKKERFSLILESASTNQTSMYLCASSPIAGGIAKNIQYFGAGTRLSVL.

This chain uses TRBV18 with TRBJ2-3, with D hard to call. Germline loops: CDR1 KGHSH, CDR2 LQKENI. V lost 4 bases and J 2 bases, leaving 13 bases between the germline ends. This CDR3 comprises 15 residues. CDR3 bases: TGTGCCAGCTCACTCCGGGCCCTCCCCACAGATACGCAGTATTTT. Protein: CASSLRALPTDTQYF.

This CDR3 is CASSLAAGTGGNEQFF. For the CDR3, the DNA is TGCGCCAGCAGCTTGGCCGCCGGGACAGGGGGTAATGAGCAGTTCTTC. V gene TRBV5-1 combines with J gene TRBJ2-1; 11 positions agree with TRBD1. With V trimmed by 0 bases and J by 7 bases, 6 bases remained unmatched. The CDR3 has 16 amino acids. From germline, CDR1 is SGHRS and CDR2 YFSETQ.

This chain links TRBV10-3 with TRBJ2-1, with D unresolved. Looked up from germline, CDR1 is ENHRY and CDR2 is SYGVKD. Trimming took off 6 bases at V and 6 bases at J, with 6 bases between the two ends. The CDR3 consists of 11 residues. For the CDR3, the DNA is TGTGCCATCAGCCCTAGCAATGAGCAGTTCTTC. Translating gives CAISPSNEQFF.

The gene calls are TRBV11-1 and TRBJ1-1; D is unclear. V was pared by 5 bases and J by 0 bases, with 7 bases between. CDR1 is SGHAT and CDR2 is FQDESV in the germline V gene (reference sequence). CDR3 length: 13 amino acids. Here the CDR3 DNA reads TGTGCCAGCAGCCCCGAAATGAACACTGAAGCTTTCTTT. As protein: CASSPEMNTEAFF. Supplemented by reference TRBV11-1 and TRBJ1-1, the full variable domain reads EAEVAQSPRYKITEKSQAVAFWCDPISGHATLYWYRQILGQGPELLVQFQDESVVDDSQLPKDRFSAERLKGVDSTLKIQPAELGDSAMYLCASSPEMNTEAFFGQGTRLTVV.

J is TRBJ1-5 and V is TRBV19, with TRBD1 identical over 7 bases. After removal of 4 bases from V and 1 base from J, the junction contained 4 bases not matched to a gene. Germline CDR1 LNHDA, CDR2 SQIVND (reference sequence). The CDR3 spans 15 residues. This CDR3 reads CASSTTGVSNQPQHF. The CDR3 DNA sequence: TGTGCCAGTAGTACCACAGGGGTGAGCAATCAGCCCCAGCATTTT.

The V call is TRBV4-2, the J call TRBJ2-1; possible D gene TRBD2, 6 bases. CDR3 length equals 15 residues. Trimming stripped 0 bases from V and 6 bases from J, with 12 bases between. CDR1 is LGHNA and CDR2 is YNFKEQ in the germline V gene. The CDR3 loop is CASSQDRDFSNEQFF. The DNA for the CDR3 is TGTGCCAGCAGCCAAGATAGGGACTTCAGCAATGAGCAGTTCTTC.

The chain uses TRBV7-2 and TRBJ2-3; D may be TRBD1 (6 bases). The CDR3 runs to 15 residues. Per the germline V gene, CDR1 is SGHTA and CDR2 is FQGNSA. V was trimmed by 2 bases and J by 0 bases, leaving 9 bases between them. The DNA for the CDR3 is TGTGCCAGCAGCTTAAACAGGGAAAGCACAGATACGCAGTATTTT. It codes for CASSLNRESTDTQYF.

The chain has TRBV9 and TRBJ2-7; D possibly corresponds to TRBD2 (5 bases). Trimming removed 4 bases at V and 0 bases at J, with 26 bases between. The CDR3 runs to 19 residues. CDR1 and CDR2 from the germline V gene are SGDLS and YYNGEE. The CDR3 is CASSPRRRAGRADSYEQYF. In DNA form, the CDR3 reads TGTGCCAGCAGCCCACGTAGGCGGGCTGGGCGGGCTGACTCCTACGAGCAGTACTTC. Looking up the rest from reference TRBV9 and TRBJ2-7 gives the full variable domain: DSGVTQTPKHLITATGQRVTLRCSPRSGDLSVYWYQQSLDQGLQFLIQYYNGEERAKGNILERFSAQQFPDLHSELNLSSLELGDSALYFCASSPRRRAGRADSYEQYFGPGTRLTVT.

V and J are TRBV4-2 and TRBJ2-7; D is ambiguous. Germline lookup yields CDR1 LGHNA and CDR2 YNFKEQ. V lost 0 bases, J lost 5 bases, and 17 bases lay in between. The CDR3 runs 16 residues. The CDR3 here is CASSQELSRSGNEQYF. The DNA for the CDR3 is TGTGCCAGCAGCCAAGAATTAAGCCGGTCAGGAAACGAGCAGTACTTC.

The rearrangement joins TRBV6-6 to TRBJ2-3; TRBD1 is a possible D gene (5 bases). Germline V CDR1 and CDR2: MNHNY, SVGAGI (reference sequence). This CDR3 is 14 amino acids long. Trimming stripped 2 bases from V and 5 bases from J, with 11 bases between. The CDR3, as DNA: TGTGCCAGCAGTTACAACTCAGGGTTAGATACGCAGTATTTT. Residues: CASSYNSGLDTQYF.

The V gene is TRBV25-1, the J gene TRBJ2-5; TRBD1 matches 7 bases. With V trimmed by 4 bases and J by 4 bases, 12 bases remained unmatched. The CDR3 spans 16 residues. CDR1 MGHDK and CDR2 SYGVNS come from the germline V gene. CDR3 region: CASSGRGGVLLETQYF. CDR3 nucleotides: TGTGCCAGCAGTGGGCGAGGGGGCGTTTTATTAGAGACCCAGTACTTC.

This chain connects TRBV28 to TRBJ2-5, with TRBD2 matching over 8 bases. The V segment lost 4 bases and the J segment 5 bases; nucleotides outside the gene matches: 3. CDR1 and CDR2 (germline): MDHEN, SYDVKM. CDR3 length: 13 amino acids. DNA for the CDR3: TGTGCCAGCAGTTCGGGAGGGCCGGAGACCCAGTACTTC. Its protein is CASSSGGPETQYF.

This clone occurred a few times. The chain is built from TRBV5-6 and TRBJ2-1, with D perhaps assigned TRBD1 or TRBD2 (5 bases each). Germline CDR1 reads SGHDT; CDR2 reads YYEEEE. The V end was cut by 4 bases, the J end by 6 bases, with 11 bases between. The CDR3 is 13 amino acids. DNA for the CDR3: TGTGCCAGCAGCAGTGGGACGGGCAATGAGCAGTTCTTC. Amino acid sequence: CASSSGTGNEQFF.

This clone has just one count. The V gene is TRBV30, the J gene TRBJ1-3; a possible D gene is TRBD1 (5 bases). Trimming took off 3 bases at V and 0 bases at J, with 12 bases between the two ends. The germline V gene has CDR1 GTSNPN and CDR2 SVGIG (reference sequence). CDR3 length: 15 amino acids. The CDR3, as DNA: TGTGCCTGGAGGGCGGGACCAGACTCTGGAAACACCATATATTTT. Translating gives CAWRAGPDSGNTIYF.

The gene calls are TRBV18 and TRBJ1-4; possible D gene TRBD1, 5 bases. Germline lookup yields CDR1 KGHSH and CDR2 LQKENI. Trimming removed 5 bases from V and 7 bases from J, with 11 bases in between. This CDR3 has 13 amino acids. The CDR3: CASSSDRPEKLFF. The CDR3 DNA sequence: TGTGCCAGCTCAAGTGACAGACCTGAAAAACTGTTTTTT.

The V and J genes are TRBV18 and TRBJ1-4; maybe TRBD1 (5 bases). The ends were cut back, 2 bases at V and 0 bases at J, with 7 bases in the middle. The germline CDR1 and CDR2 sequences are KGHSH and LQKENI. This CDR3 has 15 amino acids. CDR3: CASSPMGATNEKLFF. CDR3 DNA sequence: TGTGCCAGCTCACCAATGGGGGCAACTAATGAAAAACTGTTTTTT.

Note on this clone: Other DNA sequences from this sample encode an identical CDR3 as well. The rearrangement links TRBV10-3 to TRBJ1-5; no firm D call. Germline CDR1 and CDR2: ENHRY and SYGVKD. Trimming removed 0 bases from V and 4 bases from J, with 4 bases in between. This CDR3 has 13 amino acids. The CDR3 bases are TGTGCCATCAGTGAGTCAACGAATCAGCCCCAGCATTTT. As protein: CAISESTNQPQHF.

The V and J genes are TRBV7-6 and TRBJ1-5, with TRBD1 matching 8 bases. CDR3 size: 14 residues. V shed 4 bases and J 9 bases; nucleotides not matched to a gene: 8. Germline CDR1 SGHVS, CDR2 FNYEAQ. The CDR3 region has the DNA TGTGCCAGCAGCTCGGACAGGGCCTGGGGGCCCCAGCATTTT. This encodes CASSSDRAWGPQHF. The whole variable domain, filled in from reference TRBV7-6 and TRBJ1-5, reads GAGVSQSPRYKVTKRGQDVALRCDPISGHVSLYWYRQALGQGPEFLTYFNYEAQQDKSGLPNDRFSAERPEGSISTLTIQRTEQRDSAMYRCASSSDRAWGPQHFGDGTRLSIL.

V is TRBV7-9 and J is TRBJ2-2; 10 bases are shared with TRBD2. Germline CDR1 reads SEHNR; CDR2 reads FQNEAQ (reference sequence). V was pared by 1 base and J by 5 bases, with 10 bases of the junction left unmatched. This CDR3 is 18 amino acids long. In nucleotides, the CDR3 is TGTGCCAGCAGCTTAGTGTTAGCTAGCGGGAGATCAACCGGGGAGCTGTTTTTT. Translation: CASSLVLASGRSTGELFF.

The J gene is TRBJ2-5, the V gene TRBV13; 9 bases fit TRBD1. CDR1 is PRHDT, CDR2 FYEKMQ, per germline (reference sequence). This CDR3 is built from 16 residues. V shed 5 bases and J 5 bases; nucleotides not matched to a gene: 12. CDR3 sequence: CASSLAGQGRGETQYF. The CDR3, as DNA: TGTGCCAGCAGCCTCGCGGGACAGGGCAGGGGCGAGACCCAGTACTTC.